This T cell receptor beta chain was sequenced for a study of T-cell memory formation after mild COVID-19. The table lists this clonotype with many counts. Antigen unknown. Notes on the study in general: Unconfirmed was the SARS-CoV-2 specificity of second-wave clones that peaked on day 37.

Germline V CDR1 and CDR2: SGHTA, FQGNSA. The CDR3 runs to 14 residues. After removal of 2 bases from V and 1 base from J, the junction contained 0 bases not matched to a gene. A single record per CDR3 protein comes from TCRdb applying MiXCR to the 5' RACE reads. The sample has more than 250,000 distinct CDR3 sequences; approximately 15% are singletons. The sequence was collected from a man aged 18-30 years who had mild COVID-19 (a few samples of this study predate the infection). Cell type and time point are not known. What was sequenced was PBMCs or a T cell subset sorted from them (not recorded which). J is TRBJ2-5 and V is TRBV7-2; TRBD2 agrees at 8 bases. Written as DNA, the CDR3 is TGTGCCAGCAGCTTAACTAGCGGCCAAGAGACCCAGTACTTC. Protein: CASSLTSGQETQYF.